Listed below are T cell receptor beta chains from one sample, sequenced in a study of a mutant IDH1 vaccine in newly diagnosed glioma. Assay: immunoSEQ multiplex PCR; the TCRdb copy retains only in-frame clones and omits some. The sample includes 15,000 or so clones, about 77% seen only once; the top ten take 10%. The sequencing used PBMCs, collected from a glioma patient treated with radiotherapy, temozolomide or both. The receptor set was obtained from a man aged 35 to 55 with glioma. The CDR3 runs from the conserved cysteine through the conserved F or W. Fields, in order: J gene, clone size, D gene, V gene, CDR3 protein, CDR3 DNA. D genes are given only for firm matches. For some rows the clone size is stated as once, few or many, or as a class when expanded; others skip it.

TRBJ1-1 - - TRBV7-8 CASMGGGLDTEAFF TGTGCCAGCATGGGCGGGGGCTTAGACACTGAAGCTTTCTTT
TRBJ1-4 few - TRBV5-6 CASSPNQRPNEKLFF TGTGCCAGCAGCCCAAACCAGAGGCCTAATGAAAAACTGTTTTTT
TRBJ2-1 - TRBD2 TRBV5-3 CARSTQREGNYNEQFF TGTGCCAGAAGTACACAGCGGGAGGGTAATTACAATGAGCAGTTCTTC
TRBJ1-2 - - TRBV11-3 CASSSQGGGLYYGYTF TGTGCCAGCAGCTCCCAGGGCGGGGGGCTATACTATGGCTACACCTTC
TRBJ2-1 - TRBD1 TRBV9 CAGSVPAGTGSYNEQFF TGTGCCGGCAGCGTTCCTGCCGGGACAGGGTCCTACAATGAGCAGTTCTTC
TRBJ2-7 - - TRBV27 CASSLSAGQAYEQYF TGTGCCAGTTCCCTTTCGGCGGGTCAAGCCTACGAGCAGTACTTC
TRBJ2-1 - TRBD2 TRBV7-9 CASSLGLAEDNEQFF TGTGCCAGCAGCTTAGGACTAGCGGAGGACAATGAGCAGTTCTTC
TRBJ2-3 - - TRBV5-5 CASSQLASADTQYF TGTGCCAGCAGCCAGCTTGCATCCGCAGATACGCAGTATTTT
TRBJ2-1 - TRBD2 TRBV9 CASSVEGLADYNEQFF TGTGCCAGCAGCGTAGAAGGTCTAGCGGACTACAATGAGCAGTTCTTC
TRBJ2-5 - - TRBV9 CASSVGTGKETQYF TGTGCCAGCAGCGTAGGAACAGGGAAAGAGACCCAGTACTTC
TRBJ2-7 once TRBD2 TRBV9 CASSAESGTRQHEQYF TGTGCCAGCAGCGCCGAATCCGGGACTAGGCAGCACGAGCAGTACTTC